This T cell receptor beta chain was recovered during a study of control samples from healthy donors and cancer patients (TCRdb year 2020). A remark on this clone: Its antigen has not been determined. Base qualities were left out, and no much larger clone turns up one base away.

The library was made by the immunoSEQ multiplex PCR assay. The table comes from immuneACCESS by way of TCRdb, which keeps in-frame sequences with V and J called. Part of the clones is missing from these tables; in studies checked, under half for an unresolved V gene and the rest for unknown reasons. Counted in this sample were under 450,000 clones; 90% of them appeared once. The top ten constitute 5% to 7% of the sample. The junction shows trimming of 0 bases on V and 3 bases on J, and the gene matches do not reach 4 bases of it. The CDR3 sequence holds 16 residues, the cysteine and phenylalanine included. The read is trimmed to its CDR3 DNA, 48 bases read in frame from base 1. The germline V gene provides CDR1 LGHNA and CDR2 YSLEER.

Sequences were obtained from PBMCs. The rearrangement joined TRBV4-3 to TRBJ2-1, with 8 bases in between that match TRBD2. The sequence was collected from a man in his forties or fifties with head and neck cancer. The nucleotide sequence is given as TGCGCCAGCAGCCAAGAAACGGGGGGGTACTACAATGAGCAGTTCTTC. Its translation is CASSQETGGYYNEQFF.